These 7 T cell receptor beta chains were all obtained from the same sample, sequenced in a study of PD-L1 blockade in urothelial cancer. The assay was immunoSEQ multiplex PCR, and TCRdb's table has in-frame clones only and misses some. This sample yields around 26,000 clones, of which 86% are seen a single time; approximately 32% belongs to the top ten. The sample was PBMCs, taken around atezolizumab (anti-PD-L1) treatment. These receptors were taken from a man in his sixties with urothelial cancer.

V usage is TRBV19 and J usage is TRBJ1-6; D is unresolved. V dropped 7 bases and J dropped 5 bases, with 12 bases sitting between them. CDR3 length: 14 amino acids. Germline-derived CDR1 and CDR2 are LNHDA and SQIVND (reference sequence). The CDR3: CASKEDRDNSPLHF. The CDR3 bases are TGTGCCAGTAAGGAGGACCGAGATAATTCACCCCTCCACTTT.

This clone was counted a few times. CDR3 amino acids: CASSPQAGGLDTQYF. The CDR3 bases are TGTGCCAGCAGCCCCCAGGCGGGAGGCTTAGATACGCAGTATTTT. V and J are TRBV11-2 and TRBJ2-3; 8 positions match TRBD2. Germline V gives CDR1 SGHAT, CDR2 FQNNGV. The CDR3 contains 15 residues. V lost 5 bases and J lost 5; bases outside the gene matches: 9.

The chain combines TRBV6-1 with TRBJ2-6; 7 positions agree with TRBD1. CDR3 size: 15 residues. After removal of 6 bases from V and 4 bases from J, the junction contained 6 bases not matched to a gene. Germline assignment: CDR1 MNHNS and CDR2 SASEGT. The CDR3 coding sequence is TGTGCCAGCAGGGGACAGCCATCAGGGGCCAACGTCCTGACTTTC. Its translation is CASRGQPSGANVLTF.

The gene calls are TRBV5-1 and TRBJ2-5; D not resolved. The CDR3 extends over 11 amino acids. Trimming shortened V by 3 bases and J by 2 bases, and 2 bases separated the two germline ends. Germline V gene data show CDR1 as SGHRS and CDR2 as YFSETQ. Written as DNA, the CDR3 is TGCGCCAGCAGCTCACAAGAGACCCAGTACTTC. Protein: CASSSQETQYF.

The genes are TRBV7-9 and TRBJ1-1; D gene ambiguous. This CDR3 region has 17 residues. V was clipped by 1 base and J by 0 bases, with 15 bases between them. From germline, CDR1 is SEHNR and CDR2 FQNEAQ (reference sequence). The CDR3 loop is CASSLVFSTEMNTEAFF. The DNA for the CDR3 is TGTGCCAGCAGCTTAGTGTTCTCGACGGAGATGAACACTGAAGCTTTCTTT.

This chain links TRBV18 with TRBJ1-1; 9 bases are shared with TRBD1. Per the germline V gene, CDR1 is KGHSH and CDR2 is LQKENI. The J segment lost 3 bases and the V segment lost 6 bases, leaving 8 bases of the junction unmatched. CDR3 length equals 15 residues. CDR3 protein: CASSPYRGRDTEAFF. DNA for the CDR3: TGTGCCAGCTCTCCCTACAGGGGGCGGGACACTGAAGCTTTCTTT.

The rearrangement links TRBV19 to TRBJ1-4, with a tentative D call TRBD1 (5 bases). The CDR3 has 15 amino acids. V was clipped by 6 bases and J by 3 bases, with 14 bases between them. Germline V gives CDR1 LNHDA, CDR2 SQIVND (reference sequence). The DNA for the CDR3 is TGTGCCAGTAGCACACAGAAACAGGCTAATGAAAAACTGTTTTTT. Translated: CASSTQKQANEKLFF.